This TCR beta chain originates from a study of shared clonotypes between healthy human individuals. Germline CDR1 SGHRS, CDR2 YFSETQ. Trimming removed 4 bases from V and 5 bases from J, with 16 bases in between. The CDR3 has 15 amino acids. As for this clone: Antigen: not known.

Here immunoSEQ multiplex PCR was the method, and the copy in TCRdb shows in-frame clones only, minus some. The table shows approximately 2.3 million clones, with 80% to 95% occurring only once. Study findings and constraints: Naive subsets, compared against memory subsets, generally had larger estimated richness values.

V is TRBV5-1 and J is TRBJ1-5; D remains unclear. Sequences were obtained from naive CD4+ T cells from PBMCs. Subset reported: CD45RA+ positively selected. This receptor was identified in a young man in good health. Some clones in this sample may be carry-over from other donors' samples. Here the CDR3 reads CASSAFSGEDQPQHF. In nucleotides, the CDR3 is TGCGCCAGCAGCGCCTTCTCCGGGGAGGATCAGCCCCAGCATTTT.